This TCR beta chain was observed in a study of blood T cell repertoires in COVID-19. Study summary: T cells, B-cell-depleted T cells, or PBMCs provided the cDNA or gDNA that served as material.

Everyone who took part was roughly 18 to 95 years old, and they came from about 25 US areas. Each participant's cohort was designated according to participant-reported clinical history. TCRdb keeps only in-frame clones here, not all; method: immunoSEQ multiplex PCR. The repertoire consists of about 480,000 clones, with approximately 90% occurring once and the leading ten covering less than 2%. V dropped 3 bases and J dropped 6 bases, with 12 bases sitting between them. The length of the CDR3 is 14 residues. Germline V lookup: CDR1 SNHLY, CDR2 FYNNEI. V is TRBV2 and J is TRBJ2-1; the D is unclear. What was sequenced was PBMCs or T cells enriched from blood (not recorded which). The receptor comes from a woman between 40 and 55 years old who had recovered from COVID-19. CDR3 sequence (DNA): TGTGCCAGCAGTGAGTTTGCAAGACTCAATGAGCAGTTCTTC. Its translation is CASSEFARLNEQFF.